Presented here are 17 T cell receptor beta chains from one specimen sequenced in a study of T cells in Graves' hyperthyroidism and ophthalmopathy. From RNA transcripts, TCR beta CDR3 regions were amplified. RT-PCR in the first round (using the HTBI primer set) targeted the TCR CDR3. Each CDR3 protein gets one entry after TCRdb re-called the multiplex PCR reads with MiXCR. The data hold a few hundred thousand distinct CDR3 sequences, with under 60% observed a single time. Source material: peripheral blood or thyroid tissue (not recorded which). These receptors originate from a woman between 18 and 29 years old with Graves' hyperthyroidism.

Concerning this clonotype: Just one base apart from a much larger clone, this may be a read error. Written as DNA, the CDR3 is TGCAGTGCTAGAGTGGTAGGCCGAGCCGAGCAGTACTTC. This sequence encodes CSARVVGRAEQYF. The chain uses TRBV20-1 and TRBJ2-7; D remains ambiguous. The CDR3 has 13 residues. Germline loops: CDR1 DFQATT, CDR2 SNEGSKA (reference sequence). V lost 1 base to trimming and J lost 6 bases, with 13 bases between them.

Comments on this clonotype: It is unclear where the CDR3 begins or ends on the DNA, so no DNA is shown, and the CDR3 is as TCRdb lists it. The gene calls are TRBV10-3 and TRBJ2-2. The CDR3 extends over 12 residues, inclusive of both ends. Looked up from germline, CDR1 is ENHRY and CDR2 is SYGVKD. The CDR3 protein is CAISEWRGSCFF.

The chain links TRBV7-2 to TRBJ2-7, with TRBD1 matching over 12 bases. Trimming cost V 5 bases and J 5 bases; bases outside gene matches: 7. This CDR3 region has 15 residues. In germline, CDR1 is SGHTA, CDR2 FQGNSA. The CDR3 protein is CASSGEGTGGDEQYF. The CDR3, as DNA: TGTGCCAGCAGCGGGGAGGGGACAGGGGGCGACGAGCAGTACTTC.

This clonotype was seen only a few times. The chain combines TRBV2 with TRBJ2-7, with D tentatively TRBD1 (6 bases). Germline lookup yields CDR1 SNHLY and CDR2 FYNNEI. The CDR3 length is 14 residues. The V end was cut by 3 bases, the J end by 0 bases, with 9 bases between. The CDR3 here is CASSDDRSSYEQYF. The CDR3 region has the DNA TGTGCCAGCAGTGACGACAGGAGCTCCTACGAGCAGTACTTC.

With respect to this clonotype: This could be a read error, since a much larger clone is one nucleotide away. The V call is TRBV24-1, the J call TRBJ1-5, with 7 positions matching TRBD1. The CDR3 length is 14 residues. J was trimmed by 7 bases and V by 5 bases; bases with no gene match: 7. Germline V gene data show CDR1 as KGHDR and CDR2 as SFDVKD. CDR3: CATSAQGGSQPQHF. The CDR3 DNA follows: TGTGCCACCAGTGCTCAGGGGGGAAGCCAGCCCCAGCATTTT.

This rearrangement joins TRBV7-3 to TRBJ1-5; weak D call: TRBD1 (6 bases). Germline V gives CDR1 SGHTA, CDR2 FQGTGA. V lost 5 bases and J 8 bases, leaving 16 bases between the germline ends. The CDR3 has 14 amino acids. The CDR3 DNA is TGTGCCAGCAGCCGCGGGACATGGGGTGAGCCCCAGCATTTT. It encodes CASSRGTWGEPQHF.

This chain uses TRBV4-3 with TRBJ2-7, with a possible D match to TRBD2 (6 bases). From germline, CDR1 is LGHNA and CDR2 YSLEER. The CDR3 is made up of 13 amino acids. Trimming removed 2 bases at V and 6 bases at J, with 11 bases between. CDR3 coding DNA: TGCGCCAGCAGCCAATCCCAGGGAGGCGAGCAGTACTTC. Translating it yields CASSQSQGGEQYF.

The chain couples TRBV20-1 to TRBJ2-7; TRBD1 aligns across 11 bases. Trimming removed 0 bases from V and 7 bases from J; junction bases left unmatched: 11. Germline-derived CDR1 and CDR2 are DFQATT and SNEGSKA (reference sequence). This CDR3 contains 16 residues. CDR3 protein: CSAREYSVDRGQEQYF. DNA for the CDR3: TGCAGTGCTAGAGAGTATTCCGTGGACAGGGGGCAAGAGCAGTACTTC.

This clonotype was counted at least ten times. This sequence joins TRBV10-3 and TRBJ1-5; perhaps TRBD1 as D (5 bases). The CDR3 length is 13 residues. CDR1 and CDR2 from the germline V gene are ENHRY and SYGVKD. Trimming stripped 7 bases from V and 7 bases from J, with 14 bases between. This chain's CDR3 is CAINPDRGQPQHF. The CDR3 DNA sequence: TGTGCCATCAACCCCGACAGAGGGCAGCCCCAGCATTTT.

This clonotype was picked up a small number of times. The genes are TRBV20-1 and TRBJ2-6; D is perhaps TRBD2 (6 bases). From germline, CDR1 is DFQATT and CDR2 SNEGSKA (reference sequence). The CDR3 totals 16 residues. V lost 5 bases, J lost 0 bases, and 14 bases lay in between. The CDR3 loop is CSAPLAFSSGANVLTF. The CDR3, as DNA: TGCAGTGCTCCCCTAGCGTTCAGCTCTGGGGCCAACGTCCTGACTTTC.

Turning to this clonotype: A junction boundary mismatches the germline segment, possibly from a read error. The V call is TRBV7-3, the J call TRBJ2-7, with a tentative D call TRBD2 (7 bases). CDR1 SGHTA and CDR2 FQGTGA come from the germline V gene. This CDR3 spans 11 amino acids. CDR3: CARGGGFKQYF. The DNA of the CDR3 is TGCGCCAGGGGAGGGGGTTTCAAACAGTACTTC.

As regards this clonotype: The junction does not match germline at one end; this may be a read error. The rearrangement uses TRBV10-3 and TRBJ2-5; the D gene is possibly TRBD2 (5 bases). This CDR3 region has 11 residues. Germline V CDR1 and CDR2: ENHRY, SYGVKD. The CDR3 DNA sequence: TGTGCCATCAGTTCGATAGCGACCCAGTGCTTC. This encodes CAISSIATQCF.

The rearrangement uses TRBV20-1 and TRBJ2-6, with 9 bases aligning to TRBD1. The CDR3 totals 15 residues. Germline CDR1 reads DFQATT; CDR2 reads SNEGSKA (reference sequence). Trimming cost V 5 bases and J 2 bases; bases outside gene matches: 4. DNA for the CDR3: TGCAGTGCTTTCCGGGACAGGGCTGGGGCCAACGTCCTGACTTTC. Its protein is CSAFRDRAGANVLTF.

This clonotype was seen only once. The V and J genes are TRBV20-1 and TRBJ1-1; D is undetermined. Germline V gene sequence: CDR1 DFQATT, CDR2 SNEGSKA (reference sequence). The CDR3 loop spans 9 amino acids. V was clipped by 4 bases and J by 14 bases, with 11 bases between them. CDR3 amino acids: CSATQAAFF. CDR3 in DNA: TGCAGTGCTACTCAGGCGGCCTTCTTT.

This rearrangement joins TRBV15 to TRBJ1-2; TRBD1 aligns across 7 bases. The germline V gene encodes CDR1 LNHNV and CDR2 YYDKDF (reference sequence). The CDR3 extends over 15 amino acids. The V segment lost 0 bases and the J segment 0 bases; nucleotides outside the gene matches: 1. This CDR3 reads CATSRDQGANYGYTF. CDR3 nucleotide sequence: TGTGCCACCAGCAGAGATCAGGGGGCTAACTATGGCTACACCTTC.

The CDR3 sequence: CASTLRGGAGTEAFF. The CDR3 coding sequence is TGTGCCAGCACCCTAAGAGGCGGGGCGGGTACTGAAGCTTTCTTT. This sequence joins TRBV6-6 and TRBJ1-1; D may be TRBD1 (5 bases). Germline-derived CDR1 and CDR2 are MNHNY and SVGAGI (reference sequence). The CDR3 loop spans 15 amino acids. The V gene lost 7 bases and the J gene lost 5 bases, with 20 bases spanning the gap.

This clonotype was counted between two and nine times. V is TRBV25-1 and J is TRBJ1-1; D is unclear. The CDR3 has 14 residues. V lost 6 bases and J 6 bases, leaving 17 bases between the germline ends. CDR1 and CDR2 (germline): MGHDK, SYGVNS. In DNA form, the CDR3 reads TGTGCCAGCAGCCAAGATAGAGTTCAGTCTGAAGCTTTCTTT. Translation: CASSQDRVQSEAFF. The full variable domain, rest sourced from reference TRBV25-1 and TRBJ1-1, is EADIYQTPRYLVIGTGKKITLECSQTMGHDKMYWYQQDPGMELHLIHYSYGVNSTEKGDLSSESTVSRIRTEHFPLTLESARPSHTSQYLCASSQDRVQSEAFFGQGTRLTVV.